The clone carrying this TCR beta chain was seen many times. From the 5' RACE reads, TCRdb called clonotypes with MiXCR, one entry per CDR3 protein. The sample holds fewer than 55,000 distinct CDR3 sequences, 6% to 8.5% seen once. Germline V gives CDR1 MDHEN, CDR2 SYDVKM. CDR3 length equals 15 residues. Trimming removed 7 bases from V and 5 bases from J, with 21 bases in between. Regarding time point: blood at routine non-recurrence follow-up after resection. Whole RNA, isolated from tumor, nontumor lung or frozen PBMC, was sequenced without prior sorting. These data come from a study of spatial heterogeneity in lung cancer. Study as a whole: Alpha-chain sequences were detected in numbers that were consistently lower than beta-chain sequences.

The receptor comes from a female donor with early-stage non-small cell lung cancer. The chain carries TRBV28 and TRBJ2-7, with D perhaps matching TRBD1 or TRBD2 (5 bases each). The sample in question was PBMCs, obtained at follow-up. The CDR3 nucleotides read TGTGCCAGCACGGGGCTCCCTGGGTTAGTGGACGAGCAGTACTTC. This translates into CASTGLPGLVDEQYF.